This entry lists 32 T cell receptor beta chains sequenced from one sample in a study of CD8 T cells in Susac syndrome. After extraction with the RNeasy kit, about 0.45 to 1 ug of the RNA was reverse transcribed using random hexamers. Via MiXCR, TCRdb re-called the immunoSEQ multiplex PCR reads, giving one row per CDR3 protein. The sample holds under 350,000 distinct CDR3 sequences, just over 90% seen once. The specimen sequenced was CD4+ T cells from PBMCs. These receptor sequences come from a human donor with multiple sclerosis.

The CDR3 sequence: CASSVQGSGNTIYF. The CDR3 DNA sequence: TGTGCCAGCAGCGTACAGGGGTCTGGAAACACCATATATTTT. The chain recombines TRBV9 with TRBJ1-3; D might be TRBD1 (6 bases). This CDR3 comprises 14 residues. The germline V and J ends were trimmed by 1 base and 1 base, with 6 bases remaining between them. CDR1 is SGDLS, CDR2 YYNGEE, per germline.

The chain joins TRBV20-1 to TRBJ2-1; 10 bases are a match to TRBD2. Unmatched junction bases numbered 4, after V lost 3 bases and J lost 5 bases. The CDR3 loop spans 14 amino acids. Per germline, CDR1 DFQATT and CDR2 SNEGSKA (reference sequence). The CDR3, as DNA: TGCAGTGCTAGGGCTAGCGGGGGCAACAATGAGCAGTTCTTC. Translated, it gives CSARASGGNNEQFF.

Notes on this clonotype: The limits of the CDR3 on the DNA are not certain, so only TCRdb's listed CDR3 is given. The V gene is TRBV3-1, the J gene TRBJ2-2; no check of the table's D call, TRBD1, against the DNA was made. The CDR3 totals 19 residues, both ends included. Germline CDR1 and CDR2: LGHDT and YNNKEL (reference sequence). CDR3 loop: CASSQVGVTGGGTPGSCFF.

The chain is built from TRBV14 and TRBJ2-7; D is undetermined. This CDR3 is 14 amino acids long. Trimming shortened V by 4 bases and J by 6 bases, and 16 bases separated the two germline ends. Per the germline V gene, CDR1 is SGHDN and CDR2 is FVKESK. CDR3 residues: CASSPLRAKVEQYF. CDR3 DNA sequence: TGTGCCAGCAGCCCTCTAAGGGCGAAGGTCGAGCAGTACTTC.

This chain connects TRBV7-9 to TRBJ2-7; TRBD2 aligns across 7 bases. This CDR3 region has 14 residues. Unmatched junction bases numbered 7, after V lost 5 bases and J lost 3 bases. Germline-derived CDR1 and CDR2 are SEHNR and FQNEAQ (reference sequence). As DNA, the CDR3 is TGTGCCAGCAGCCGTCTGGGGGGGAGCTACGAGCAGTACTTC. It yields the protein CASSRLGGSYEQYF.

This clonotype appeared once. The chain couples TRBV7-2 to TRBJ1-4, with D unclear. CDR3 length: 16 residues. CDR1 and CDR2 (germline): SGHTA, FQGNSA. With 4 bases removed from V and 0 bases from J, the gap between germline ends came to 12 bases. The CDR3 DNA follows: TGTGCCAGCAGCTCTGTCCTTGGGGCAACTAATGAAAAACTGTTTTTT. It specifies CASSSVLGATNEKLFF.

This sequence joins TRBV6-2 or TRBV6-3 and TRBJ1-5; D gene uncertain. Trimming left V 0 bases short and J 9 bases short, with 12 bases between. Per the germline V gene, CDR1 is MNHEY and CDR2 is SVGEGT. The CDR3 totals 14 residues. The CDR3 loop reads CASSYSEQIRPQHF. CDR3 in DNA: TGTGCCAGCAGTTACTCGGAACAGATAAGGCCCCAGCATTTT.

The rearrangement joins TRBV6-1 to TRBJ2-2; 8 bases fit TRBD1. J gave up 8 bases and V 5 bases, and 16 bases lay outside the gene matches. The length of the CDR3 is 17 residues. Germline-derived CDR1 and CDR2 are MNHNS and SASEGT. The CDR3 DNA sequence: TGTGCCAGCAGTCCCCGGGACAGGATCAAGGCTTCGGGGGAGCTGTTTTTT. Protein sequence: CASSPRDRIKASGELFF.

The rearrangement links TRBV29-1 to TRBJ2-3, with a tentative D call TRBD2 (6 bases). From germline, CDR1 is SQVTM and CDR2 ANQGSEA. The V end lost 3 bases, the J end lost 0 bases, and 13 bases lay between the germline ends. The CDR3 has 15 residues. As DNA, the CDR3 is TGCAGCGTTGACATTAGCGGTACTAGCACAGATACGCAGTATTTT. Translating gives CSVDISGTSTDTQYF.

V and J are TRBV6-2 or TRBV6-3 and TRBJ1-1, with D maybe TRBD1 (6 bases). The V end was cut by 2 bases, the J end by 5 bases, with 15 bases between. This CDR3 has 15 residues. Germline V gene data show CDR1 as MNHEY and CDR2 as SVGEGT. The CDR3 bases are TGTGCCAGCAGTTACCCACGGGGGGCTGAGACTGAAGCTTTCTTT. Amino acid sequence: CASSYPRGAETEAFF.

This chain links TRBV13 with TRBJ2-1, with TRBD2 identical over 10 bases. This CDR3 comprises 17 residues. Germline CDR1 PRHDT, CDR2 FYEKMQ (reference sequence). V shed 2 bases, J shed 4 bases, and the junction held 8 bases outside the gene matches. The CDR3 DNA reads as TGTGCCAGCAGCTTATATGTTTGGACTAGCGGATACAATGAGCAGTTCTTC. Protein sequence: CASSLYVWTSGYNEQFF.

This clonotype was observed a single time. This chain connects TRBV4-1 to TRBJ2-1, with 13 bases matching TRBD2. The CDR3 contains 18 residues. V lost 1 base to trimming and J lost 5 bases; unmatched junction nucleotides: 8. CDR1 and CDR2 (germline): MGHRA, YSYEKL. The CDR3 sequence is CASSQVDMGLAGNNEQFF. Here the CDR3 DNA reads TGCGCCAGCAGCCAAGTCGATATGGGACTAGCGGGAAACAATGAGCAGTTCTTC.

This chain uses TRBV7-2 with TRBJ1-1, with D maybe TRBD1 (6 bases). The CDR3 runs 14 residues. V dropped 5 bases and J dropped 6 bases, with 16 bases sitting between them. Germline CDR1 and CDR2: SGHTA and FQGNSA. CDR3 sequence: CASSPPRGYAEAFF. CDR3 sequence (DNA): TGTGCCAGCAGCCCGCCGAGGGGGTACGCTGAAGCTTTCTTT. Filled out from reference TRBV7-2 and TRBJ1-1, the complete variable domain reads GAGVSQSPSNKVTEKGKDVELRCDPISGHTALYWYRQSLGQGLEFLIYFQGNSAPDKSGLPSDRFSAERTGGSVSTLTIQRTQQEDSAVYLCASSPPRGYAEAFFGQGTRLTVV.

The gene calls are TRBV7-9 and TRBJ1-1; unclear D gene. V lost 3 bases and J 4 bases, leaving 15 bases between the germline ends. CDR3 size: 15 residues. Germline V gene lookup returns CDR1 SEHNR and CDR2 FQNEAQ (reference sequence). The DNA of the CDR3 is TGTGCCAGCAGCTTCCAGTCCTTGGTGGGCACTGAAGCTTTCTTT. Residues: CASSFQSLVGTEAFF.

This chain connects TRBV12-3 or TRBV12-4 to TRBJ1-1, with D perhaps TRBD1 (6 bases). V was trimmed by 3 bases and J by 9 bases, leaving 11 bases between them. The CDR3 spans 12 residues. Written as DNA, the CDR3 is TGTGCCAGCAGTTTTGGGGGGCGCAAAGCTTTCTTT. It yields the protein CASSFGGRKAFF.

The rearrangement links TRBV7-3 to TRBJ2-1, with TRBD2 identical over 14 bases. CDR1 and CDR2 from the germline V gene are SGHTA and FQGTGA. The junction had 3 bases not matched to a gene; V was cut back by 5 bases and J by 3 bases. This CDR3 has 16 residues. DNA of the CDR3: TGTGCCAGCAGCCCGGGACTAGCGGGGGACTACAATGAGCAGTTCTTC. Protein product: CASSPGLAGDYNEQFF.

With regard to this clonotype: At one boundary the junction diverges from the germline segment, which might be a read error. CDR3 protein: CASSYSGGPNGKLFF. In DNA, the CDR3 is TGTGCCAGCAGCTACTCTGGGGGCCCCAATGGAAAACTGTTTTTT. V is TRBV7-9 and J is TRBJ1-4, with a possible D match to TRBD1 (6 bases). The CDR3 extends over 15 amino acids. The V gene's germline CDR1 is SEHNR and CDR2 FQNEAQ (reference sequence).

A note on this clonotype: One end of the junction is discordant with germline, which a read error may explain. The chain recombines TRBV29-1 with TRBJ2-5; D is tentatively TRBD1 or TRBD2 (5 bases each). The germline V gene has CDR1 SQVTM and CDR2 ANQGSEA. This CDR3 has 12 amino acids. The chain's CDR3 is CSVDEGQETHYF. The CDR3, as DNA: TGCAGCGTTGATGAGGGGCAAGAGACCCACTACTTC.

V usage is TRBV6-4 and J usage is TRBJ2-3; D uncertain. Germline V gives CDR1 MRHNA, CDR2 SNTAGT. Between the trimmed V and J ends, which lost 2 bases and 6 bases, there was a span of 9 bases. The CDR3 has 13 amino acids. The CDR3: CASSDQAMDTQYF. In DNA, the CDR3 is TGTGCCAGCAGTGACCAAGCTATGGATACGCAGTATTTT.

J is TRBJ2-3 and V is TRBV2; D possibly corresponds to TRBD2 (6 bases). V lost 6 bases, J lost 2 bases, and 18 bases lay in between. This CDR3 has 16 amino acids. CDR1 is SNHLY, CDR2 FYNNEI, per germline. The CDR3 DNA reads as TGTGCCAGCAGGTCGAACCCGGGACTCCACACAGATACGCAGTATTTT. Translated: CASRSNPGLHTDTQYF. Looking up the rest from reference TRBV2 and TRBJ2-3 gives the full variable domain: EPEVTQTPSHQVTQMGQEVILRCVPISNHLYFYWYRQILGQKVEFLVSFYNNEISEKSEIFDDQFSVERPDGSNFTLKIRSTKLEDSAMYFCASRSNPGLHTDTQYFGPGTRLTVL.

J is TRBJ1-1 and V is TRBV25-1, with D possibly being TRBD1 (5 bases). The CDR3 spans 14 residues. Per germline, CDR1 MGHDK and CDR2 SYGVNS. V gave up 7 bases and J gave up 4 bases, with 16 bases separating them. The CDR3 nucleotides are TGTGCCAGCATCTCTCCGGCAGGGTTCACTGAAGCTTTCTTT. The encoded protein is CASISPAGFTEAFF.

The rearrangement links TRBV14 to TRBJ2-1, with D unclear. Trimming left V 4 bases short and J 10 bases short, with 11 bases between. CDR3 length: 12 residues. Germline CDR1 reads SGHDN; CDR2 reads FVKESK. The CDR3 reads CASSRIWNEQFF. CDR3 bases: TGTGCCAGCAGCCGAATCTGGAACGAGCAGTTCTTC.

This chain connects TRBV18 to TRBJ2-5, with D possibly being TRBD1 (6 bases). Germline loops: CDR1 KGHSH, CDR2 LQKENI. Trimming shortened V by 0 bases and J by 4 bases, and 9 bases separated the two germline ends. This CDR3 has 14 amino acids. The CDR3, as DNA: TGTGCCAGCTCACCACCAGCCAGGGGAGAGACCCAGTACTTC. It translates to CASSPPARGETQYF.

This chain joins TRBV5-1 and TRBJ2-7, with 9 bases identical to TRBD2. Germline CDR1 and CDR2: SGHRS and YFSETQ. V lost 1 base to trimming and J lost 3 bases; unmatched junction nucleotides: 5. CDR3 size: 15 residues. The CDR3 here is CASSLQAGGYYEQYF. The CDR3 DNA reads TGCGCCAGCAGCTTGCAAGCGGGAGGCTACTACGAGCAGTACTTC.

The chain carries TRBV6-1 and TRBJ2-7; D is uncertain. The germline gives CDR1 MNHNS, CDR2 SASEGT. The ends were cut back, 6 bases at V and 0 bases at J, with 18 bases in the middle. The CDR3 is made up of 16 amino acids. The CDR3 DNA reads TGTGCCAGCAGCCTGCCCCTGACACCCTACTCCTACGAGCAGTACTTC. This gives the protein CASSLPLTPYSYEQYF.

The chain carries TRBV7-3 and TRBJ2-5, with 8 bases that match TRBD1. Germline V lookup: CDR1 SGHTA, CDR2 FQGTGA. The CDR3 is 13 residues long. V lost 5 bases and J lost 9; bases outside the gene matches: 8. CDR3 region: CASSLGQGTSQYF. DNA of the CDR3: TGTGCCAGCAGCCTCGGACAGGGTACTTCCCAGTACTTC.

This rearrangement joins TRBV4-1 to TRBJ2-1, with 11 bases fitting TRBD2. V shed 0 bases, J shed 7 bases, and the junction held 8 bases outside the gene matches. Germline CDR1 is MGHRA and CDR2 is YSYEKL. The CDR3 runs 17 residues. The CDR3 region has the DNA TGCGCCAGCAGCCAAGAATCCTTTAGCGGGAGGGGTAATGAGCAGTTCTTC. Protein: CASSQESFSGRGNEQFF.

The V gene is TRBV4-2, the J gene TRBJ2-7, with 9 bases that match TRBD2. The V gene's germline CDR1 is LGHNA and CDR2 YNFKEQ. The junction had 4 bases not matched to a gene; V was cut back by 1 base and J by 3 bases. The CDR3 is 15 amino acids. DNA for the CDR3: TGTGCCAGCAGCCAAGTGAGTAGCGGGAGCTACGAGCAGTACTTC. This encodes CASSQVSSGSYEQYF.

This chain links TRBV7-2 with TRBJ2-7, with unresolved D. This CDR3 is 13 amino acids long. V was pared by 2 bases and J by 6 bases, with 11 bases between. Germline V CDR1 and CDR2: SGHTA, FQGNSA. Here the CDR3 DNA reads TGTGCCAGCAGCTTACCCCACCGGATCGAGCAGTACTTC. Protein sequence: CASSLPHRIEQYF.

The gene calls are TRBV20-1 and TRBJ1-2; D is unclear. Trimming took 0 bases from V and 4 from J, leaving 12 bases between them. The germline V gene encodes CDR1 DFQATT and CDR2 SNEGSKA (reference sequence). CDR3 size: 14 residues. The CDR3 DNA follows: TGCAGTGCTAGAGATCCGACACCGTTCTATGGCTACACCTTC. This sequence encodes CSARDPTPFYGYTF.

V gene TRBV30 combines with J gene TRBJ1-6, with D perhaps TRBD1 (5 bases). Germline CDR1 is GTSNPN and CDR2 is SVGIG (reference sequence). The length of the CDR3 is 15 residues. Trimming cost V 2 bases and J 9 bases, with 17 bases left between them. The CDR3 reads CAWSQGGAWGSPLHF. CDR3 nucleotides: TGTGCCTGGAGTCAGGGAGGTGCGTGGGGTTCACCCCTCCACTTT.

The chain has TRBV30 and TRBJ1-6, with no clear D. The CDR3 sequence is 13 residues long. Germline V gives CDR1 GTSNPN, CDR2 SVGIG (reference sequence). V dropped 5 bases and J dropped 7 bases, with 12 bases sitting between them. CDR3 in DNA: TGTGCCTGGGAGACTACGTCGAATTCACCCCTCCACTTT. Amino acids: CAWETTSNSPLHF.